One and the same sample provided the 9 T cell receptor beta chains below, sequenced in a study of early T cells in non-severe SARS-CoV-2 infection. TCRdb used MiXCR to reprocess the 5' RACE reads, holding one entry per CDR3 protein. The sample has 100,000 to 150,000 distinct CDR3 sequences, about 15% seen once. Sequencing was carried out using whole blood. The origin of the receptors is an adult who was a healthcare worker with PCR-confirmed SARS-CoV-2 infection or an uninfected control (not recorded which).

V and J are TRBV5-1 and TRBJ2-7; TRBD1 agrees at 8 bases. The CDR3 has 13 residues. The J segment lost 6 bases and the V segment lost 1 base, leaving 3 bases of the junction unmatched. Germline V gives CDR1 SGHRS, CDR2 YFSETQ. CDR3 DNA: TGCGCCAGCAGCTTGACAGGGGGGATCGAGCAGTACTTC. Its translation is CASSLTGGIEQYF.

The chain carries TRBV5-4 and TRBJ2-2, with D hard to call. Per the germline V gene, CDR1 is SGHNT and CDR2 is YYREEE (reference sequence). CDR3 length equals 16 residues. V was shortened by 1 base and J by 2 bases, with 12 bases between the two germline ends. CDR3 coding DNA: TGTGCCAGCAGCTTGAATCCTCTGGCCAACACCGGGGAGCTGTTTTTT. Amino acid sequence: CASSLNPLANTGELFF.

The chain employs TRBV9 and TRBJ2-1; D possibly matches TRBD1 or TRBD2 (5 bases each). This CDR3 contains 14 residues. CDR1 is SGDLS and CDR2 is YYNGEE in the germline V gene. Deletions cut 7 bases from V and 8 bases from J, with 19 bases between. CDR3: CASARDGQGDEQFF. The CDR3, as DNA: TGTGCCAGCGCACGAGACGGCCAGGGAGATGAGCAGTTCTTC.

The chain joins TRBV6-2 or TRBV6-3 to TRBJ2-2, with D possibly matching TRBD2 (5 bases). The CDR3 runs to 16 residues. Germline V lookup: CDR1 MNHEY, CDR2 SVGEGT. The V and J ends lost 6 bases and 6 bases respectively, with 20 bases between them. Written as DNA, the CDR3 is TGTGCCAGCAGACCCCGAGGCGAGGGCTTTTCCGGGGAGCTGTTTTTT. It yields the protein CASRPRGEGFSGELFF.

This clonotype showed up just a few times. The chain links TRBV14 to TRBJ1-4; D not certain. The CDR3 extends over 15 amino acids. In germline, CDR1 is SGHDN, CDR2 FVKESK. Trimming pared 1 base from V and 8 bases from J, leaving 14 bases between. The CDR3 here is CASSQAGPAGEKLFF. In DNA form, the CDR3 reads TGTGCCAGCAGCCAAGCCGGGCCCGCGGGGGAAAAACTGTTTTTT.

The genes are TRBV10-3 and TRBJ2-5; D ambiguous. The CDR3 spans 16 residues. Germline V gives CDR1 ENHRY, CDR2 SYGVKD. V was trimmed by 3 bases and J by 2 bases, leaving 16 bases between them. CDR3 protein: CAISEEGKGKQETQYF. The CDR3 DNA is TGTGCCATCAGTGAAGAAGGGAAAGGCAAACAAGAGACCCAGTACTTC.

There are a few counts of this clonotype. J is TRBJ1-1 and V is TRBV4-1, with a weak D call TRBD1 (5 bases). V lost 3 bases and J lost 8, with 19 bases in between. The CDR3 spans 15 residues. The germline gives CDR1 MGHRA, CDR2 YSYEKL. The CDR3 loop is CASSHSQVLGTEAFF. The CDR3 bases are TGCGCCAGCAGCCATTCACAGGTTCTCGGCACGGAAGCTTTCTTT.

This clonotype came up a few times. This sequence joins TRBV4-1 and TRBJ1-1; TRBD1 matches 7 bases. Germline CDR1 and CDR2: MGHRA and YSYEKL. V shed 3 bases and J 2 bases; nucleotides not matched to a gene: 6. This CDR3 spans 15 amino acids. This CDR3 is CASSQRGQPNTEAFF. CDR3 DNA: TGCGCCAGCAGCCAGAGGGGACAGCCCAACACTGAAGCTTTCTTT.

This clonotype was seen a handful of times. The V call is TRBV12-3 or TRBV12-4, the J call TRBJ1-2; no definite D call. With 5 bases removed from V and 8 bases from J, the gap between germline ends came to 15 bases. The CDR3 covers 13 residues. The CDR3: CASSLQINRGYTF. The CDR3 bases are TGTGCCAGCAGTCTTCAAATCAACCGGGGCTACACCTTC.